One and the same sample provided the 27 T cell receptor beta chains below, sequenced in a study of blood T cell repertoires in COVID-19. Profiled with immunoSEQ multiplex PCR; TCRdb holds only in-frame clones, not every one. This table holds 310,000 or so clones, approximately 90% found once. Material for sequencing was peripheral blood. All receptors derive from a woman aged 25 to 45 with COVID-19, enrolled during active disease.

The CDR3 region has the DNA TGCGCCAGCAGCCGACTAGCGGGAGGGACGGAAGATACGCAGTATTTT. Protein sequence: CASSRLAGGTEDTQYF. The chain uses TRBV10-1 and TRBJ2-3; 14 nucleotides agree with TRBD2. Germline loops: CDR1 WNHNN, CDR2 SYGVQD (reference sequence). The CDR3 loop spans 16 amino acids. J gave up 5 bases and V 6 bases, and 7 bases lay outside the gene matches.

The chain has TRBV5-1 and TRBJ1-6; TRBD1 matches at 7 bases. The junction had 8 bases not matched to a gene; V was cut back by 4 bases and J by 10 bases. Germline CDR1 and CDR2: SGHRS and YFSETQ. The CDR3 is 14 amino acids. CDR3 region: CASSPGGFESPLHF. CDR3 in DNA: TGCGCCAGCAGCCCAGGGGGATTTGAATCACCCCTCCACTTT.

This clone was counted between two and nine times. This rearrangement joins TRBV5-6 to TRBJ1-2; 11 bases line up with TRBD1. The germline CDR1 and CDR2 sequences are SGHDT and YYEEEE. Trimming took 5 bases from V and 5 from J; bases not matched to a gene: 5. The CDR3 is 14 residues long. The CDR3 is CASRWGTGGYGYTF. The CDR3 DNA reads as TGTGCCAGCAGATGGGGGACAGGGGGATATGGCTACACCTTC. Based on the CDR3 plus reference TRBV5-6 and TRBJ1-2, the full variable domain is DAGVTQSPTHLIKTRGQQVTLRCSPKSGHDTVSWYQQALGQGPQFIFQYYEEEERQRGNFPDRFSGHQFPNYSSELNVNALLLGDSALYLCASRWGTGGYGYTFGSGTRLTVV.

The gene calls are TRBV6-6 and TRBJ2-2; TRBD2 agrees at 13 bases. The CDR3 totals 16 residues. The ends lost 5 bases at V and 3 bases at J; junction bases unmatched: 3. Germline lookup yields CDR1 MNHNY and CDR2 SVGAGI (reference sequence). CDR3: CASSRLAGGDTGELFF. In nucleotides, the CDR3 is TGTGCCAGCAGTAGACTAGCGGGAGGTGACACCGGGGAGCTGTTTTTT.

The chain is built from TRBV4-1 and TRBJ1-6; D is possibly TRBD1 (6 bases). Trimming stripped 0 bases from V and 4 bases from J, with 7 bases between. The CDR3 consists of 15 residues. In germline, CDR1 is MGHRA, CDR2 YSYEKL. Here the CDR3 DNA reads TGCGCCAGCAGCCAAGATCAGGGGTATAATTCACCCCTCCACTTT. Its protein product is CASSQDQGYNSPLHF.

The genes are TRBV7-6 and TRBJ2-1; TRBD2 matches 10 bases. The V gene's germline CDR1 is SGHVS and CDR2 FNYEAQ. The V and J ends lost 1 base and 4 bases, in that order; junction bases with no gene match: 4. This CDR3 spans 16 amino acids. Here the CDR3 DNA reads TGTGCCAGCAGCTTAGGTTCAGCGGGAGGGTACAATGAGCAGTTCTTC. Its protein is CASSLGSAGGYNEQFF.

The J gene is TRBJ2-3, the V gene TRBV6-5; 8 bases are shared with TRBD1. Germline V gene sequence: CDR1 MNHEY, CDR2 SVGAGI. This CDR3 comprises 11 residues. Germline trimming cut 6 bases from V and 11 bases from J; bases unmatched to any gene: 4. This chain's CDR3 is CASSTGTGQYF. CDR3 nucleotides: TGTGCCAGCAGCACCGGGACAGGGCAGTATTTT.

The chain combines TRBV6-5 with TRBJ1-1, with 7 nucleotides matching TRBD1. The CDR3 runs to 11 residues. Germline trimming cut 6 bases from V and 11 bases from J; bases unmatched to any gene: 6. Germline CDR1 reads MNHEY; CDR2 reads SVGAGI. The DNA of the CDR3 is TGTGCCAGCAGCGACCCGACAGGGGCTTTCTTT. Translated, it gives CASSDPTGAFF.

The rearrangement joins TRBV6-5 to TRBJ1-1; TRBD1 matches at 11 bases. The germline CDR1 and CDR2 sequences are MNHEY and SVGAGI. Trimming removed 2 bases from V and 5 bases from J; junction bases left unmatched: 7. The CDR3 is 16 amino acids. The CDR3 DNA sequence: TGTGCCAGCAGTTACCCCGGGACAGGGGGAGATACTGAAGCTTTCTTT. It specifies CASSYPGTGGDTEAFF.

This clone was seen only a few times. The chain recombines TRBV2 with TRBJ2-1; 8 bases line up with TRBD2. V trimming: 5 bases; J trimming: 0 bases; junction bases outside the gene matches: 0. Germline lookup yields CDR1 SNHLY and CDR2 FYNNEI. CDR3 length: 14 amino acids. The CDR3 here is CASSSGGSYNEQFF. CDR3 bases: TGTGCCAGCAGTAGCGGGGGCTCCTACAATGAGCAGTTCTTC.

The rearrangement uses TRBV29-1 and TRBJ2-7; 8 bases line up with TRBD2. The CDR3 is 12 residues long. With V trimmed by 7 bases and J by 3 bases, 5 bases remained unmatched. CDR1 SQVTM and CDR2 ANQGSEA come from the germline V gene. The CDR3 protein is CSGGAGDYEQYF. The CDR3 nucleotides read TGCAGCGGGGGAGCGGGAGACTACGAGCAGTACTTC.

The chain joins TRBV5-6 to TRBJ1-1; no clear D gene. This CDR3 contains 13 residues. V dropped 4 bases and J dropped 1 base, with 8 bases sitting between them. CDR1 is SGHDT and CDR2 is YYEEEE in the germline V gene. CDR3 region: CASSTVENTEAFF. The CDR3 DNA reads TGTGCCAGCAGCACGGTCGAGAACACTGAAGCTTTCTTT.

The chain carries TRBV6-4 and TRBJ1-2; 8 bases map to TRBD1. Germline assignment: CDR1 MRHNA and CDR2 SNTAGT. J lost 4 bases, V lost 3 bases, and 7 bases had no gene match. This CDR3 has 15 amino acids. The CDR3 nucleotides read TGTGCCAGCAGTGAAGTGCCAGGGGGCCGCTATGGCTACACCTTC. Its protein product is CASSEVPGGRYGYTF.

CDR3 residues: CASSQEDRNYEQYF. DNA of the CDR3: TGTGCCAGCAGCCAAGAGGACAGGAACTACGAGCAGTACTTC. This chain connects TRBV3-1 (or the pseudogene TRBV3-2) to TRBJ2-7; 7 bases are a match to TRBD1. The CDR3 sequence is 14 residues long. Germline V gene sequence: CDR1 LGHDT, CDR2 YNNKEL (reference sequence). The V and J ends lost 0 bases and 3 bases, in that order; junction bases with no gene match: 2.

The table lists this clone with a count of one. This rearrangement joins TRBV27 to TRBJ2-1, with 7 bases matching TRBD2. Germline CDR1 is MNHEY and CDR2 is SMNVEV (reference sequence). With 7 bases clipped from V and 7 bases from J, the junction kept 7 bases outside the gene matches. The CDR3 is 13 amino acids. In DNA, the CDR3 is TGTGCCAGCACCCCGGGACTAAGGAATGAGCAGTTCTTC. Protein: CASTPGLRNEQFF.

The chain joins TRBV28 to TRBJ1-3; maybe TRBD1 (5 bases). Trimming left V 6 bases short and J 2 bases short, with 14 bases between. This CDR3 has 15 amino acids. Germline CDR1 is MDHEN and CDR2 is SYDVKM. The CDR3 nucleotides read TGTGCCAGCAGACCTACGGGGGGTACTGGAAACACCATATATTTT. Encoded protein: CASRPTGGTGNTIYF.

The rearrangement joins TRBV29-1 to TRBJ1-1, with 7 bases matching TRBD1. The junction had 7 bases not matched to a gene; V was cut back by 5 bases and J by 1 base. This CDR3 has 14 residues. Germline CDR1 is SQVTM and CDR2 is ANQGSEA. The chain's CDR3 is CSVRQGFGNTEAFF. The CDR3 DNA is TGCAGCGTTAGACAGGGATTTGGGAACACTGAAGCTTTCTTT. Complete variable domain (other parts from reference TRBV29-1 and TRBJ1-1): SAVISQKPSRDICQRGTSLTIQCQVDSQVTMMFWYRQQPGQSLTLIATANQGSEATYESGFVIDKFPISRPNLTFSTLTVSNMSPEDSSIYLCSVRQGFGNTEAFFGQGTRLTVV.

The V gene is TRBV30, the J gene TRBJ1-3, with D unclear. The germline V and J ends were trimmed by 3 bases and 2 bases, with 5 bases remaining between them. Germline V lookup: CDR1 GTSNPN, CDR2 SVGIG (reference sequence). This CDR3 contains 12 residues. The CDR3 sequence: CAWRSTGNTIYF. In DNA, the CDR3 is TGTGCCTGGAGATCAACTGGAAACACCATATATTTT.

The chain combines TRBV7-3 with TRBJ2-6; 11 positions agree with TRBD1. This CDR3 spans 19 amino acids. Germline values: CDR1 SGHTA, CDR2 FQGTGA. The V segment lost 5 bases and the J segment 0 bases; nucleotides outside the gene matches: 9. The CDR3 spells CASSTPPGQGGSGANVLTF. CDR3 in DNA: TGTGCCAGCAGCACACCCCCGGGACAGGGGGGCTCTGGGGCCAACGTCCTGACTTTC.

In the case of this clone: The CDR3 end shows no conserved phenylalanine or tryptophan, and so a read error is likely. It is unclear where the CDR3 begins or ends on the DNA, so no DNA is shown, and the CDR3 is as TCRdb lists it. V usage is TRBV3-1 (or the pseudogene TRBV3-2) and J usage is TRBJ1-2. Germline assignment: CDR1 LGHDT and CDR2 YNNKEL (reference sequence). The CDR3 length equals 9 residues, ends included. The CDR3: CASSQGEGG.

The chain joins TRBV29-1 to TRBJ1-1; TRBD1 matches at 7 bases. The CDR3 has 12 residues. Germline V gene lookup returns CDR1 SQVTM and CDR2 ANQGSEA. Trimming removed 7 bases from V and 4 bases from J; junction bases left unmatched: 6. CDR3 coding DNA: TGCAGCGAATCGAGGGGGCTCACTGAAGCTTTCTTT. It encodes CSESRGLTEAFF.

The V and J genes are TRBV28 and TRBJ1-2, with TRBD1 matching over 7 bases. The length of the CDR3 is 17 residues. With 4 bases clipped from V and 8 bases from J, the junction kept 19 bases outside the gene matches. Per germline, CDR1 MDHEN and CDR2 SYDVKM. CDR3 protein: CASSSSPFTGDLKGYTF. The CDR3 bases are TGTGCCAGCAGTTCGTCCCCGTTCACAGGGGACCTTAAGGGCTACACCTTC.

This clone has more than one count but fewer than ten. This chain joins TRBV2 and TRBJ1-4; TRBD1 might be the D (5 bases). Germline CDR1 reads SNHLY; CDR2 reads FYNNEI. The CDR3 spans 17 residues. The V end was cut by 6 bases, the J end by 3 bases, with 20 bases between. CDR3 sequence reads: CASSRRGRESSNEKLFF. CDR3 nucleotides: TGTGCCAGCAGCAGGAGGGGACGGGAGTCGTCTAATGAAAAACTGTTTTTT.

V and J are TRBV6-5 and TRBJ1-3; no clear D gene. The V gene's germline CDR1 is MNHEY and CDR2 SVGAGI. The CDR3 is 11 residues long. The ends were cut back, 6 bases at V and 8 bases at J, with 8 bases in the middle. CDR3 in amino acids: CASREVHTIYF. CDR3 DNA sequence: TGTGCCAGCAGAGAGGTCCACACCATATATTTT.

The chain employs TRBV19 and TRBJ2-5, with 11 bases fitting TRBD1. Trimming took 9 bases from V and 3 from J; bases not matched to a gene: 6. The CDR3 is made up of 14 amino acids. Looked up from germline, CDR1 is LNHDA and CDR2 is SQIVND (reference sequence). The CDR3 is CASSRDRGKETQYF. In nucleotides, the CDR3 is TGTGCCAGCAGCCGGGACAGGGGGAAAGAGACCCAGTACTTC.

This chain links TRBV7-9 with TRBJ1-2; weak D call: TRBD1 (5 bases). This CDR3 is 14 amino acids long. Trimming removed 1 base at V and 1 base at J, with 7 bases between. CDR1 is SEHNR, CDR2 FQNEAQ, per germline (reference sequence). The CDR3, as DNA: TGTGCCAGCAGCTTAGGACAGCATAACTATGGCTACACCTTC. Its translation: CASSLGQHNYGYTF. Looking up the rest from reference TRBV7-9 and TRBJ1-2 gives the full variable domain: DTGVSQNPRHKITKRGQNVTFRCDPISEHNRLYWYRQTLGQGPEFLTYFQNEAQLEKSRLLSDRFSAERPKGSFSTLEIQRTEQGDSAMYLCASSLGQHNYGYTFGSGTRLTVV.

The rearrangement uses TRBV28 and TRBJ2-7, with 10 bases aligning to TRBD1. V lost 6 bases and J lost 5; bases outside the gene matches: 10. The CDR3 consists of 15 residues. Germline V lookup: CDR1 MDHEN, CDR2 SYDVKM. The CDR3 region is CASRIPGQGLHEQYF. The CDR3, as DNA: TGTGCCAGCAGGATACCGGGACAGGGGTTACACGAGCAGTACTTC.